This T cell receptor beta chain came from a study of cytomegalovirus exposure and HLA in healthy donors. Study overall: The 120 or so validation repertoires, a later analysis reported, used the same platform as the approximately 700 first-cohort repertoires.

Regarding this clone: Its antigen is still unknown.

Sequencing used immunoSEQ multiplex PCR; TCRdb keeps in-frame clones, though not all of them. This repertoire shows about 98,000 clones, around 90% found once; its top ten account for roughly 3.8%. The CDR3 covers 14 residues. J was trimmed by 6 bases and V by 7 bases; bases with no gene match: 6. In germline, CDR1 is MDHEN, CDR2 SYDVKM. Findings of the study overall: The study designated over 150 TCR beta chains cytomegalovirus-associated. A few chains linked to CMV were shown in vitro to be specific for CMV antigens. Subsequent analysis found a tendency for first-cohort TCR clusters to co-occur within the 120 or so validation repertoires.

This clonotype was obtained from a woman under 40 in good health and CMV-seronegative. Sequenced material: PBMCs. V gene TRBV28 combines with J gene TRBJ2-2; TRBD1 aligns across 9 bases. The CDR3 here is CASKGTGISGELFF. The CDR3 DNA sequence: TGTGCCAGCAAGGGGACAGGGATCTCCGGGGAGCTGTTTTTT.